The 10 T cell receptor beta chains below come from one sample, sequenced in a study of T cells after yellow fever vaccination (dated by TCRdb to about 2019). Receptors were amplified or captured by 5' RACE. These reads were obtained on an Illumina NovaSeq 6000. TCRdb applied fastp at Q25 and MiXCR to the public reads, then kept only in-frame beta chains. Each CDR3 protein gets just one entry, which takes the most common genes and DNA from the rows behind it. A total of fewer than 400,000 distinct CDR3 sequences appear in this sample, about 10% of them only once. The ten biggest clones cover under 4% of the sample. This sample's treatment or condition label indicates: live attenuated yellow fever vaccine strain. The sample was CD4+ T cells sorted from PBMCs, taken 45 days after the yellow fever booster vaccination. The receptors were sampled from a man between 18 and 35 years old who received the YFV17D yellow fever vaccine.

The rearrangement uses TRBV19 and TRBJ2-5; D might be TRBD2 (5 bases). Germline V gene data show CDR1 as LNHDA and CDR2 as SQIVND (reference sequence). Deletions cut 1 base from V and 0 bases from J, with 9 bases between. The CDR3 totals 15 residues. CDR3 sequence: CASSIVTGYQETQYF. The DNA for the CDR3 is TGTGCCAGTAGTATAGTCACGGGGTACCAAGAGACCCAGTACTTC.

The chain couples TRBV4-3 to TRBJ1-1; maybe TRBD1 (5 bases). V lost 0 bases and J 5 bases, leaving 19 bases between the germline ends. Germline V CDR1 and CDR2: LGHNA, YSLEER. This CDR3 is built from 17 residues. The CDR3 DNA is TGCGCCAGCAGCCAAGAATCGGGTGGGGCCCTCGGAACTGAAGCTTTCTTT. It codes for CASSQESGGALGTEAFF.

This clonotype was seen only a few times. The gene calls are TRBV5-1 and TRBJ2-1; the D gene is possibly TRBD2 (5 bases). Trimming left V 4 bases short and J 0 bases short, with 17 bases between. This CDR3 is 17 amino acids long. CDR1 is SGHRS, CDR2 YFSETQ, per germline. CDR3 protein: CASSPAAGGSSYNEQFF. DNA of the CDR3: TGCGCCAGCAGCCCGGCCGCGGGCGGCTCCTCCTACAATGAGCAGTTCTTC.

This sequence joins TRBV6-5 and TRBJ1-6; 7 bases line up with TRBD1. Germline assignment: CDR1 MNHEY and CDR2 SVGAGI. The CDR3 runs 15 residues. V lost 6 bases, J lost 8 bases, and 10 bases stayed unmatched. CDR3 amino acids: CASSVRQGKDSPLHF. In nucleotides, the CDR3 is TGTGCCAGCAGCGTTAGACAGGGAAAGGATTCACCCCTCCACTTT.

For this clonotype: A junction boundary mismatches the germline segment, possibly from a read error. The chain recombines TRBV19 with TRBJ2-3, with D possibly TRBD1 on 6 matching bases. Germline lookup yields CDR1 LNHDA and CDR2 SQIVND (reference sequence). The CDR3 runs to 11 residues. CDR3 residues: CATRDTYTQYF. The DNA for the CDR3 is TGTGCCACCCGGGACACATATACGCAGTATTTT. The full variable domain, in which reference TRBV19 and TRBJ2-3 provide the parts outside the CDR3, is DGGITQSPKYLFRKEGQNVTLSCEQNLNHDAMYWYRQDPGQGLRLIYYSQIVNDFQKGDIAEGYSVSREKKESFPLTVTSAQKNPTAFYLCATRDTYTQYFGPGTRLTVL.

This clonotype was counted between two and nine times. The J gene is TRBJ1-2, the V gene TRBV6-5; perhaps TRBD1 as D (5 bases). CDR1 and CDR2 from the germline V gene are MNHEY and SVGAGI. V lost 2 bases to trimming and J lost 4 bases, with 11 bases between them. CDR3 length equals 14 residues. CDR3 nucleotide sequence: TGTGCCAGCAGTTACGGGGCAGGGAGCTATGGCTACACCTTC. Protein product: CASSYGAGSYGYTF.

The CDR3 spells CASSLVGGGTGETQYF. The CDR3 nucleotides read TGTGCCAGCAGCTTAGTGGGCGGAGGGACTGGAGAGACCCAGTACTTC. The gene calls are TRBV7-3 and TRBJ2-5; a weak D match, TRBD2 (6 bases). This CDR3 has 16 residues. V was shortened by 2 bases and J by 4 bases, with 17 bases between the two germline ends. The V gene's germline CDR1 is SGHTA and CDR2 FQGTGA.

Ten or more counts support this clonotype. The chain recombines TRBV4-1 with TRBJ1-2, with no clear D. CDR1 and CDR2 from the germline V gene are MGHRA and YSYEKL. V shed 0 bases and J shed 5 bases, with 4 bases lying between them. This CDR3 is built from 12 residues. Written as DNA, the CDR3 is TGCGCCAGCAGCCAAGACCTATATGGCTACACCTTC. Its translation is CASSQDLYGYTF.

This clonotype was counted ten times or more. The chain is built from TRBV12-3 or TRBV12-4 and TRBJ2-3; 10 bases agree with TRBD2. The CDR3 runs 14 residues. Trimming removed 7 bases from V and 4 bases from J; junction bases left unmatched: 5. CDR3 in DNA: TGTGCCAGCACCGAGGGACTAGCGTCAGATACGCAGTATTTT. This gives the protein CASTEGLASDTQYF.

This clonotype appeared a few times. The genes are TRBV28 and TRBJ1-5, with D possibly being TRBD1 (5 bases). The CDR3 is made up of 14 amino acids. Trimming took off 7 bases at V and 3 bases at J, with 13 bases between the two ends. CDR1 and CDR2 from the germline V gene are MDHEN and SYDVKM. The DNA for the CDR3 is TGTGCCAGCACCTTTGACAGCCCCAATCAGCCCCAGCATTTT. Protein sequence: CASTFDSPNQPQHF.